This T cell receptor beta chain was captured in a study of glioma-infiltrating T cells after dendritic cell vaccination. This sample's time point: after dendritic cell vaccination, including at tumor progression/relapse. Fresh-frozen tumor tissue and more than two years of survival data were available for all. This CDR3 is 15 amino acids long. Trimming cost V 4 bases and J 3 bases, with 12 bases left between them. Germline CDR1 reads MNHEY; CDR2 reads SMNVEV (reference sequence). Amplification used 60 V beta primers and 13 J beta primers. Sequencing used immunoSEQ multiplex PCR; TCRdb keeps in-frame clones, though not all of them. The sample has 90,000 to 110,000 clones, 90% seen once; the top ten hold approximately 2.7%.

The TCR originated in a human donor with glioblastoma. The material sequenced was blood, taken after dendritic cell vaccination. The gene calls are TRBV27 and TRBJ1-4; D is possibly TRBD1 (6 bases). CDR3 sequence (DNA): TGTGCCAGCAGTTCGCAGACAGGCCCTAATGAAAAACTGTTTTTT. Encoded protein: CASSSQTGPNEKLFF.